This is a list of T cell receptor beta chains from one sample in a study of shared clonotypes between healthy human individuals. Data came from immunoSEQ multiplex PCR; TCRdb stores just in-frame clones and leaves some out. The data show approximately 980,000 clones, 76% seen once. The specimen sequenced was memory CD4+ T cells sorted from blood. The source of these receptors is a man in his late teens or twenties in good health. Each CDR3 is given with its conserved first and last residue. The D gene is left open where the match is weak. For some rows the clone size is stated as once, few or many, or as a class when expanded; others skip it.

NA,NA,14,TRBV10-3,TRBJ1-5,CAISLGGGNQPQHF,TGTGCCATCAGTCTAGGGGGGGGCAATCAGCCCCAGCATTTT
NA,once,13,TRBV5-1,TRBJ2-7,CASSLPNSYEQYF,TGCGCCAGCAGCTTGCCGAACTCCTACGAGCAGTACTTC
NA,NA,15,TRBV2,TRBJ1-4,CASSDWGQANEKLFF,TGTGCCAGCAGTGATTGGGGGCAGGCTAATGAAAAACTGTTTTTT
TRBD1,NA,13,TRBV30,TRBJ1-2,CAWRGQGNYGYTF,TGTGCCTGGAGGGGACAGGGGAACTATGGCTACACCTTC
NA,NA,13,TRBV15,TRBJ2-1,CATSRDRRPTQFF,TGTGCCACCAGCAGAGATCGGAGGCCTACGCAGTTCTTC
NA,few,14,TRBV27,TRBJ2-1,CASSLSQGRDEQFF,TGTGCCAGCAGTTTATCTCAGGGGAGGGATGAGCAGTTCTTC
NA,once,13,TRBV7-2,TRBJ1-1,CASSTRQLSEAFF,TGTGCCAGCAGCACGAGACAGCTGTCTGAAGCTTTCTTT
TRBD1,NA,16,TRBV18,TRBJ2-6,CASSADRGLGANVLTF,TGTGCCAGCTCAGCGGACAGGGGGCTCGGGGCCAACGTCCTGACTTTC
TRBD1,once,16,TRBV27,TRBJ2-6,CANTNTDRAGANVLTF,TGTGCCAACACAAACACCGACAGGGCTGGGGCCAACGTCCTGACTTTC
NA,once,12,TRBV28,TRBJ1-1,CASSRIKGEAFF,TGTGCCAGCAGTCGCATTAAGGGGGAGGCTTTCTTT
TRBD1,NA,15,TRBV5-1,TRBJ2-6,CASTIQGTGANVLTF,TGCGCCAGCACCATACAGGGGACTGGGGCCAACGTCCTGACTTTC
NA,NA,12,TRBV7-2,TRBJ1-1,CASSADITEAFF,TGTGCCAGCAGCGCTGACATCACTGAAGCTTTCTTT
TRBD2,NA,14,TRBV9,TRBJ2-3,CASSSQAGPDTQYF,TGTGCCAGCAGCTCGCAAGCGGGGCCGGATACGCAGTATTTT
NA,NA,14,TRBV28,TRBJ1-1,CASSGGRGNTEAFF,TGTGCCAGCAGTGGGGGACGGGGGAACACTGAAGCTTTCTTT
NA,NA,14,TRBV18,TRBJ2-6,CASSPESGANVLTF,TGTGCCAGCTCACCCGAGTCGGGGGCCAACGTCCTGACTTTC
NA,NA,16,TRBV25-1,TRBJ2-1,CASSNLGGASYNEQFF,TGTGCCAGCAGCAACCTAGGGGGGGCGTCCTACAATGAGCAGTTCTTC
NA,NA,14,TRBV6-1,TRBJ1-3,CASSEVFSGNTIYF,TGTGCCAGCAGTGAGGTGTTCTCTGGAAACACCATATATTTT
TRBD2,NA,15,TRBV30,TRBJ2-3,CAWSGGRAGTDTQYF,TGTGCCTGGAGTGGGGGGAGGGCTGGCACAGATACGCAGTATTTT
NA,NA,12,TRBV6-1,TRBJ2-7,CASSEAGLAQYF,TGTGCCAGCAGTGAAGCCGGCCTGGCGCAGTACTTC
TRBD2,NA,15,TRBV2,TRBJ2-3,CASNRLAGGTDTQYF,TGTGCCAGCAATAGACTAGCGGGGGGCACAGATACGCAGTATTTT
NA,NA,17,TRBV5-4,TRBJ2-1,CASSPGRGRGGLNEQFF,TGTGCCAGCAGTCCCGGGAGAGGGAGGGGGGGCCTCAATGAGCAGTTCTTC
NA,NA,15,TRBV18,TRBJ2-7,CASSPPMGNSYEQYF,TGTGCCAGCTCACCTCCCATGGGGAACTCCTACGAGCAGTACTTC
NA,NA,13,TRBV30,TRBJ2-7,CAWSVEGRYEQYF,TGTGCCTGGAGTGTCGAGGGGCGGTACGAGCAGTACTTC
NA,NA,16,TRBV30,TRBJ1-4,CAWGTGTLATNEKLFF,TGTGCCTGGGGTACCGGGACCCTCGCAACTAATGAAAAACTGTTTTTT
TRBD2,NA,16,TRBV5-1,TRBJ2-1,CASSLTSAVLGDEQFF,TGCGCCAGCAGCTTGACTAGCGCCGTATTAGGGGATGAGCAGTTCTTC
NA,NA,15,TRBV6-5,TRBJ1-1,CASSYSKGGGTEAFF,TGTGCCAGCAGTTACTCAAAGGGGGGTGGCACTGAAGCTTTCTTT
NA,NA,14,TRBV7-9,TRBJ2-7,CASSSSRDLLEQYF,TGTGCCAGCAGCTCCTCCCGGGACCTCTTAGAGCAGTACTTC
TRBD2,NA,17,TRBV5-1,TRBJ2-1,CASSSIPRGSSYNEQFF,TGCGCCAGCAGCTCGATCCCTCGCGGGAGCTCCTACAATGAGCAGTTCTTC
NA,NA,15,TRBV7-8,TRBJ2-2,CASSLTVAETGELFF,TGTGCCAGCAGCTTAACTGTGGCGGAGACCGGGGAGCTGTTTTTT
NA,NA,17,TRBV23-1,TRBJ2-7,CASSQSFRGIVYYEQYF,TGCGCCAGCAGTCAATCGTTCAGGGGTATAGTATACTACGAGCAGTACTTC
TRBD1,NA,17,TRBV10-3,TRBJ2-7,CAISESLGQGPSYEQYF,TGTGCCATCAGTGAGTCGTTAGGACAGGGGCCCTCCTACGAGCAGTACTTC
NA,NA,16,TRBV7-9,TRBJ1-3,CASSLGPVFSGNTIYF,TGTGCCAGCAGCTTAGGGCCGGTGTTCTCTGGAAACACCATATATTTT
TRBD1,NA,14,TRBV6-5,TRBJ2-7,CASSTPDRSYEQYF,TGTGCCAGCAGCACTCCGGACAGGTCCTACGAGCAGTACTTC
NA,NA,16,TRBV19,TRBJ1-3,CASSARQSLFGNTIYF,TGTGCCAGTAGTGCCCGACAGTCTTTGTTTGGAAACACCATATATTTT
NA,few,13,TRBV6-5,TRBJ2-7,CASSYGQTYEQYF,TGTGCCAGCAGTTATGGGCAGACCTACGAGCAGTACTTC
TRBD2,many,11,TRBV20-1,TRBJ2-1,CSAGLASEQFF,TGCAGTGCCGGACTAGCCAGCGAGCAGTTCTTC
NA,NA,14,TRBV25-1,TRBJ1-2,CASSDTGGYYGYTF,TGTGCCAGCAGTGATACAGGAGGATACTATGGCTACACCTTC
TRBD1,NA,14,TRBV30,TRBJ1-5,CAWMTTGSGQPQHF,TGTGCCTGGATGACGACAGGGTCAGGGCAGCCCCAGCATTTT
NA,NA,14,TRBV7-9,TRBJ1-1,CASSPWTTNTEAFF,TGTGCCAGCAGCCCTTGGACCACGAACACTGAAGCTTTCTTT
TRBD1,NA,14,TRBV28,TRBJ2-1,CASRRTGVYNEQFF,TGTGCCAGCCGAAGGACAGGGGTTTACAATGAGCAGTTCTTC
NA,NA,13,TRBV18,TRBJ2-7,CASSSGEVYEQYF,TGTGCCAGCTCGTCGGGGGAGGTCTACGAGCAGTACTTC
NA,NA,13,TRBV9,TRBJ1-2,CASSASPNYGYTF,TGTGCCAGCTCAGCTAGCCCTAACTATGGCTACACCTTC
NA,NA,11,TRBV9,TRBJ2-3,CASSVGGTQYF,TGTGCCAGCAGCGTAGGCGGTACGCAGTATTTT
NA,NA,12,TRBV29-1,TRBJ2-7,CSVGAGTYGQYF,TGCAGCGTTGGGGCGGGAACCTACGGGCAGTACTTC
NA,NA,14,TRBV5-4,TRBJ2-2,CASRGGLNTGELFF,TGTGCCAGCAGAGGGGGTCTAAACACCGGGGAGCTGTTTTTT
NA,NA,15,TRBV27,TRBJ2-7,CASSWKTTGGYEQYF,TGTGCCAGCAGTTGGAAGACGACAGGAGGTTACGAGCAGTACTTC
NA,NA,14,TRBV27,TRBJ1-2,CASSLDGRDRGYTF,TGTGCCAGCAGTTTAGATGGCAGGGACCGGGGCTACACCTTC
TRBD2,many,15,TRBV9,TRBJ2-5,CASSVLAGGGETQYF,TGTGCCAGCAGCGTACTAGCGGGAGGGGGGGAGACCCAGTACTTC
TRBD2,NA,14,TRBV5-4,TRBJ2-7,CASSRTSGSYEQYF,TGTGCCAGCAGCCGGACTAGCGGATCCTACGAGCAGTACTTC
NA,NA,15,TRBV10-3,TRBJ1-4,CAIRGEGSTNEKLFF,TGTGCCATCAGGGGCGAAGGGAGCACTAATGAAAAACTGTTTTTT
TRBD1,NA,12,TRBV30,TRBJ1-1,CAWKDRYTEAFF,TGTGCCTGGAAGGACAGGTACACTGAAGCTTTCTTT
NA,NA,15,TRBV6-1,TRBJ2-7,CASSEGQISSYEQYF,TGTGCCAGCAGTGAAGGACAGATTAGCTCCTACGAGCAGTACTTC
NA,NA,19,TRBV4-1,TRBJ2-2,CASSQEWIGVTSNTGELFF,TGCGCCAGCAGCCAAGAGTGGATAGGGGTCACCTCCAACACCGGGGAGCTGTTTTTT
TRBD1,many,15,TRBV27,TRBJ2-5,CASSLGQGARETQYF,TGTGCCAGCAGTCTCGGACAGGGGGCGAGAGAGACCCAGTACTTC
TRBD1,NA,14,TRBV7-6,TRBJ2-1,CASSFQQQGNEQFF,TGTGCCAGCAGCTTTCAACAACAGGGGAATGAGCAGTTCTTC